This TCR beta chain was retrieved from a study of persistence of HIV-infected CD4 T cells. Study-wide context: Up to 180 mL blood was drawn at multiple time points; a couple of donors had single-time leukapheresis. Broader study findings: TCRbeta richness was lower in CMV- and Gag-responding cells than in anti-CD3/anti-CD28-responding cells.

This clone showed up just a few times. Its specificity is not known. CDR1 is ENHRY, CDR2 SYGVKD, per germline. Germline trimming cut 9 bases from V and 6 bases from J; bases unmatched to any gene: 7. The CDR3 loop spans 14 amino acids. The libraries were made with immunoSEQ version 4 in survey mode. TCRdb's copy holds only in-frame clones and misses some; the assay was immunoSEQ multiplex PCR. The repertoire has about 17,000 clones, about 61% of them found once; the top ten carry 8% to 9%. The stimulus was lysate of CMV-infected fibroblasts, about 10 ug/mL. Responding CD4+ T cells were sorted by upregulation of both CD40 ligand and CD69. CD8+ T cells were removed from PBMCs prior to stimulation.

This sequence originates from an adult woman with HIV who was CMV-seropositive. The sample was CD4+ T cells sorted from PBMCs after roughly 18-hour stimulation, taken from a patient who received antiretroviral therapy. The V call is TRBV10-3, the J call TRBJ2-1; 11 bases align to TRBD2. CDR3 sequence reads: CAIAETSGVNEQFF. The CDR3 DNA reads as TGTGCCATTGCCGAGACTAGCGGGGTCAATGAGCAGTTCTTC.